These 25 T cell receptor beta chains were sequenced from one sample in a study of T cells in localized non-small cell lung cancer. Libraries were prepared by immunoSEQ multiplex PCR; TCRdb keeps only in-frame clonotypes and omits some of them. This table has approximately 35,000 clones, 91% appearing once. Sequenced here: PBMCs, sampled before any cancer treatment. These receptors originate from a man between 40 and 70 years old with stage II lung adenocarcinoma.

The chain links TRBV4-2 to TRBJ2-1; the match to TRBD2 covers 7 bases. V was clipped by 0 bases and J by 8 bases; unmatched bases: 7. This CDR3 spans 15 amino acids. Germline-derived CDR1 and CDR2 are LGHNA and YNFKEQ. CDR3 sequence reads: CASSQESGTVYEQFF. The CDR3 coding sequence is TGTGCCAGCAGCCAAGAAAGCGGGACGGTCTATGAGCAGTTCTTC.

The V gene is TRBV10-3, the J gene TRBJ2-3, with D tentatively TRBD1 (5 bases). The CDR3 is 15 amino acids. The ends were cut back, 3 bases at V and 0 bases at J, with 10 bases in the middle. Germline assignment: CDR1 ENHRY and CDR2 SYGVKD. The CDR3 nucleotides read TGTGCCATCAGTGAAGAAGGGGTTAGCACAGATACGCAGTATTTT. As protein: CAISEEGVSTDTQYF.

The genes are TRBV5-4 and TRBJ2-7; D is unresolved. Deletions cut 3 bases from V and 2 bases from J, with 6 bases between. The CDR3 loop spans 12 amino acids. Germline V lookup: CDR1 SGHNT, CDR2 YYREEE (reference sequence). The CDR3 region is CASSSGPYEQYF. CDR3 in DNA: TGTGCCAGCAGCTCCGGACCCTACGAGCAGTACTTC. The variable domain in full, with the rest retrieved from reference TRBV5-4 and TRBJ2-7, is ETGVTQSPTHLIKTRGQQVTLRCSSQSGHNTVSWYQQALGQGPQFIFQYYREEENGRGNFPPRFSGLQFPNYSSELNVNALELDDSALYLCASSSGPYEQYFGPGTRLTVT.

J is TRBJ2-2 and V is TRBV6-1, with D possibly TRBD2 on 6 matching bases. The CDR3 covers 18 residues. Germline V lookup: CDR1 MNHNS, CDR2 SASEGT. V gave up 4 bases and J gave up 1 base, with 19 bases separating them. The CDR3 region has the DNA TGTGCCAGCAGTGTTGAACGGGAGAGTAGACGGAACACCGGGGAGCTGTTTTTT. Protein: CASSVERESRRNTGELFF.

V usage is TRBV7-2 and J usage is TRBJ2-1; D is ambiguous. The V gene lost 7 bases and the J gene lost 7 bases, with 8 bases spanning the gap. Germline-derived CDR1 and CDR2 are SGHTA and FQGNSA. The CDR3 sequence is 11 residues long. The CDR3 reads CASTSLNEQFF. The DNA of the CDR3 is TGTGCCAGCACCTCCCTAAATGAGCAGTTCTTC.

The chain carries TRBV7-9 and TRBJ1-1; D possibly corresponds to TRBD1 (6 bases). Germline CDR1 and CDR2: SEHNR and FQNEAQ (reference sequence). The CDR3 extends over 15 amino acids. Trimming stripped 5 bases from V and 1 base from J, with 14 bases between. CDR3 residues: CASSPTGSGNTEAFF. Here the CDR3 DNA reads TGTGCCAGCAGCCCCACAGGGTCGGGGAACACTGAAGCTTTCTTT.

The V call is TRBV5-4, the J call TRBJ2-3; D unclear. The CDR3 is 14 amino acids. The V end was cut by 0 bases, the J end by 2 bases, with 7 bases between. CDR1 SGHNT and CDR2 YYREEE come from the germline V gene (reference sequence). DNA for the CDR3: TGTGCCAGCAGCTTGGATCGGGCCACAGATACGCAGTATTTT. This translates into CASSLDRATDTQYF. Supplemented by reference TRBV5-4 and TRBJ2-3, the full variable domain reads ETGVTQSPTHLIKTRGQQVTLRCSSQSGHNTVSWYQQALGQGPQFIFQYYREEENGRGNFPPRFSGLQFPNYSSELNVNALELDDSALYLCASSLDRATDTQYFGPGTRLTVL.

V usage is TRBV6-5 and J usage is TRBJ2-5; D not certain. This CDR3 spans 11 amino acids. Deletions cut 4 bases from V and 7 bases from J, with 7 bases between. Germline lookup yields CDR1 MNHEY and CDR2 SVGAGI. The DNA for the CDR3 is TGTGCCAGCAGTTTTATGGGGACCCAGTACTTC. Its protein is CASSFMGTQYF.

The chain employs TRBV7-2 and TRBJ2-7; weak D call: TRBD2 (5 bases). This CDR3 spans 14 amino acids. Germline-derived CDR1 and CDR2 are SGHTA and FQGNSA. Trimming shortened V by 5 bases and J by 3 bases, and 14 bases separated the two germline ends. The CDR3 DNA is TGTGCCAGCAGCCTCCGGAGGTTACTCTACGAGCAGTACTTC. It translates to CASSLRRLLYEQYF. Looking up the rest from reference TRBV7-2 and TRBJ2-7 gives the full variable domain: GAGVSQSPSNKVTEKGKDVELRCDPISGHTALYWYRQSLGQGLEFLIYFQGNSAPDKSGLPSDRFSAERTGGSVSTLTIQRTQQEDSAVYLCASSLRRLLYEQYFGPGTRLTVT.

This clone showed up just once. The rearrangement links TRBV29-1 to TRBJ1-1; 10 bases match TRBD1. The CDR3 runs to 11 residues. The germline V gene encodes CDR1 SQVTM and CDR2 ANQGSEA. J gave up 7 bases and V 7 bases, and 3 bases lay outside the gene matches. The CDR3 sequence: CSDGQGDEAFF. The CDR3 DNA is TGCAGCGACGGACAGGGGGATGAAGCTTTCTTT.

The chain is built from TRBV4-3 and TRBJ2-3; the match to TRBD2 covers 10 bases. V was pared by 6 bases and J by 4 bases, with 7 bases of the junction left unmatched. The CDR3 spans 15 residues. Germline CDR1 and CDR2: LGHNA and YSLEER. The CDR3 region is CASSPSGSRADTQYF. The CDR3 DNA reads as TGCGCCAGCAGTCCTAGCGGGAGCAGGGCAGATACGCAGTATTTT.

CDR3 bases: TGTGCCAGCAGTGAATCCCAGATTAGCGGGTCCTACAATGAGCAGTTCTTC. Protein product: CASSESQISGSYNEQFF. V gene TRBV2 combines with J gene TRBJ2-1; 7 bases line up with TRBD2. CDR1 and CDR2 from the germline V gene are SNHLY and FYNNEI. The CDR3 is 17 residues long. The V segment lost 2 bases and the J segment 1 base; nucleotides outside the gene matches: 8.

This clone turned up a few times. This chain links TRBV5-4 with TRBJ1-2; D gene unclear. From germline, CDR1 is SGHNT and CDR2 YYREEE (reference sequence). The CDR3 loop spans 11 amino acids. The ends were cut back, 7 bases at V and 5 bases at J, with 9 bases in the middle. This CDR3 is CASSLDYGYTF. The CDR3 nucleotides read TGTGCCAGCTCCCTGGATTATGGCTACACCTTC.

As DNA, the CDR3 is TGTGCCAGCACCTTCGGATGGGTGGAGACCCAGTACTTC. Protein sequence: CASTFGWVETQYF. V usage is TRBV5-6 and J usage is TRBJ2-5; D unresolved. The V and J ends lost 6 bases and 5 bases respectively, with 14 bases between them. The CDR3 runs 13 residues. In germline, CDR1 is SGHDT, CDR2 YYEEEE.

This rearrangement joins TRBV6-1 to TRBJ2-7; D is possibly TRBD2 (6 bases). Germline V gene lookup returns CDR1 MNHNS and CDR2 SASEGT. The CDR3 totals 15 residues. Trimming took 3 bases from V and 0 from J, leaving 12 bases between them. CDR3 sequence (DNA): TGTGCCAGCAGTGATCTGGGGGGAAGCTCCTACGAGCAGTACTTC. It translates to CASSDLGGSSYEQYF.

The J gene is TRBJ2-7, the V gene TRBV28, with TRBD2 matching over 11 bases. This CDR3 has 15 residues. V shed 5 bases and J 3 bases; nucleotides not matched to a gene: 6. CDR1 is MDHEN and CDR2 is SYDVKM in the germline V gene. CDR3 loop: CASSAPGTSGYEQYF. CDR3 DNA: TGTGCCAGCAGTGCTCCCGGGACTAGCGGCTACGAGCAGTACTTC. Full variable domain (remainder filled in from reference TRBV28 and TRBJ2-7): DVKVTQSSRYLVKRTGEKVFLECVQDMDHENMFWYRQDPGLGLRLIYFSYDVKMKEKGDIPEGYSVSREKKERFSLILESASTNQTSMYLCASSAPGTSGYEQYFGPGTRLTVT.

J is TRBJ2-2 and V is TRBV19; D is unclear. In germline, CDR1 is LNHDA, CDR2 SQIVND (reference sequence). The CDR3 is made up of 16 amino acids. V shed 2 bases and J shed 3 bases, with 13 bases lying between them. DNA of the CDR3: TGTGCCAGTAGTATAAGGATTAAGGTGCACACCGGGGAGCTGTTTTTT. Its protein is CASSIRIKVHTGELFF.

The J gene is TRBJ2-7, the V gene TRBV28, with a weak D call TRBD2 (7 bases). This CDR3 comprises 16 residues. V lost 4 bases and J lost 6, with 22 bases in between. Germline V gene sequence: CDR1 MDHEN, CDR2 SYDVKM. The CDR3 nucleotides are TGTGCCAGCAGTTCCCGAGGTAGGGGGAGGGCAGGCGAGCAGTACTTC. It yields the protein CASSSRGRGRAGEQYF. The full variable domain, completed using reference TRBV28 and TRBJ2-7, is DVKVTQSSRYLVKRTGEKVFLECVQDMDHENMFWYRQDPGLGLRLIYFSYDVKMKEKGDIPEGYSVSREKKERFSLILESASTNQTSMYLCASSSRGRGRAGEQYFGPGTRLTVT.

The chain links TRBV5-4 to TRBJ2-2, with 10 bases lining up with TRBD1. This CDR3 contains 14 residues. Germline assignment: CDR1 SGHNT and CDR2 YYREEE (reference sequence). With 3 bases clipped from V and 7 bases from J, the junction kept 3 bases outside the gene matches. CDR3 loop: CASSSDRGYGELFF. CDR3 nucleotide sequence: TGTGCCAGCAGCTCGGACAGGGGGTACGGGGAGCTGTTTTTT.

The rearrangement links TRBV5-1 to TRBJ2-3; D gene ambiguous. Germline CDR1 SGHRS, CDR2 YFSETQ. V was pared by 4 bases and J by 2 bases, with 5 bases between. There are 12 residues in the CDR3. CDR3 protein: CASSGTTDTQYF. The CDR3 bases are TGCGCCAGCAGCGGCACCACAGATACGCAGTATTTT.

The chain has TRBV7-2 and TRBJ2-1; 9 bases fit TRBD2. The CDR3 spans 16 residues. CDR1 and CDR2 from the germline V gene are SGHTA and FQGNSA. With 1 base clipped from V and 7 bases from J, the junction kept 8 bases outside the gene matches. CDR3 residues: CASSLGRLAGQNEQFF. The CDR3 bases are TGTGCCAGCAGCTTAGGTAGGCTAGCGGGACAGAATGAGCAGTTCTTC. The whole variable domain, remainder taken from reference TRBV7-2 and TRBJ2-1, is GAGVSQSPSNKVTEKGKDVELRCDPISGHTALYWYRQSLGQGLEFLIYFQGNSAPDKSGLPSDRFSAERTGGSVSTLTIQRTQQEDSAVYLCASSLGRLAGQNEQFFGPGTRLTVL.

This clone was detected only once. The CDR3 reads CASSLSATGNTIYF. The CDR3 DNA is TGTGCCAGCAGCTTGAGCGCTACTGGAAACACCATATATTTT. The chain links TRBV7-3 to TRBJ1-3; no reliable D call. V gave up 3 bases and J gave up 2 bases, with 8 bases separating them. The CDR3 consists of 14 residues. Germline V gene lookup returns CDR1 SGHTA and CDR2 FQGTGA.

The chain links TRBV7-2 to TRBJ1-4; D is unclear. The CDR3 consists of 14 residues. Per the germline V gene, CDR1 is SGHTA and CDR2 is FQGNSA. V shed 5 bases and J shed 4 bases, with 11 bases lying between them. The chain's CDR3 is CASSQWGDNEKLFF. The CDR3 nucleotides read TGTGCCAGCAGCCAATGGGGAGATAATGAAAAACTGTTTTTT.

The chain couples TRBV28 to TRBJ1-2; tentatively, D is TRBD1 (6 bases). There are 14 residues in the CDR3. CDR1 and CDR2 from the germline V gene are MDHEN and SYDVKM. V was shortened by 1 base and J by 2 bases, with 8 bases between the two germline ends. This CDR3 is CASSLSQGNYGYTF. The CDR3 nucleotides are TGTGCCAGCAGTTTATCCCAGGGGAACTATGGCTACACCTTC.

The CDR3 sequence: CASTPGLYNEQFF. Written as DNA, the CDR3 is TGCGCCAGCACCCCCGGGTTATACAATGAGCAGTTCTTC. The chain links TRBV10-2 to TRBJ2-1; D unresolved. Trimming removed 7 bases from V and 4 bases from J, with 11 bases in between. The CDR3 is made up of 13 amino acids. The V gene's germline CDR1 is WSHSY and CDR2 SAAADI.